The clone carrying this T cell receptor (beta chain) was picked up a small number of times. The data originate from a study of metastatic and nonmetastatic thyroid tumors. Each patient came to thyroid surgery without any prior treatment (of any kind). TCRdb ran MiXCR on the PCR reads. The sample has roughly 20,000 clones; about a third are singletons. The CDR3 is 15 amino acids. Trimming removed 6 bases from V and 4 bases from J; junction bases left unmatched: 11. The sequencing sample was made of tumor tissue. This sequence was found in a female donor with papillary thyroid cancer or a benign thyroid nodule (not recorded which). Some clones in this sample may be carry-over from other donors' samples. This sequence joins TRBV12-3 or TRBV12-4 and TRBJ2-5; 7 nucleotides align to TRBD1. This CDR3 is CASSPGEGGRETQYF. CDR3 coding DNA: TGTGCCAGCAGCCCGGGTGAAGGGGGCCGAGAGACCCAGTACTTC.